This T cell receptor (beta chain) was captured in a study of blood T cell repertoires in COVID-19. Whole-study context: Samples representing acute and convalescent COVID-19 were sourced from the United States, Italy and Spain. Nucleic acid was either cDNA or gDNA, and it came from T cells, B-cell-depleted T cells, or PBMCs.

In Seattle, patients joined the study during active infection and were tracked longitudinally. Assay used: immunoSEQ multiplex PCR; TCRdb lists only in-frame clones, some missing. Found here are 430,000 or so clones, about 90% of them singletons; the top ten hold 0.65% to 1%. The germline gives CDR1 MNHEY, CDR2 SVGAGI. The CDR3 contains 15 residues. The junction had 12 bases not matched to a gene; V was cut back by 4 bases and J by 7 bases. This chain joins TRBV6-5 and TRBJ1-2, with TRBD1 matching over 7 bases. The sample taken for sequencing was peripheral blood. The TCR comes from a man between 18 and 35 years old with COVID-19, enrolled during active disease. The CDR3 DNA reads as TGTGCCAGCAGTTTTTACTCTCCGGACAGGTTTGGCTACACCTTC. It codes for CASSFYSPDRFGYTF.